This T cell receptor (beta chain) derives from a study of cytomegalovirus exposure and HLA in healthy donors. About the study: Genotyping of under 500 donors showed that 80% to 85% belonged to the Caucasian-associated ancestry cluster.

60 Vbeta and 13 Jbeta primers were used in PCR. Assay used: immunoSEQ multiplex PCR; TCRdb lists only in-frame clones, some missing. This table has 150,000 to 200,000 clones, roughly two thirds appearing once. CDR1 SSHAT and CDR2 FNYEAQ come from the germline V gene (reference sequence). This CDR3 has 14 residues. General study results and limits: In presence/absence analyses, roughly uniform sequencing depth across donors was assumed. In a later analysis, a missense DCLRE1C variant was linked to TCR beta V- and J-gene trimming. In a later analysis, at a false discovery rate of 0.05, 15,000 to 20,000 TCR beta sequences were associated with HLA alleles.

With regard to this clone: What it binds is not known. A read error may produce the germline difference seen at one junction end.

This TCR was recovered from a middle-aged woman in good health and CMV-seropositive. This chain joins TRBV7-7 and TRBJ2-3; TRBD2 matches at 9 bases. Sequences were obtained from PBMCs. CDR3 loop: CASSPSGGTDTQYF. The DNA of the CDR3 is TGTGCTAGCAGCCCAAGCGGGGGGACAGATACGCAGTATTTT.